Each of the 22 T cell receptor beta chains below was sequenced from the same sample in a study of blood T cell repertoires in COVID-19 (dated by TCRdb to about 2020). Libraries were made using the immunoSEQ multiplex PCR assay. The table comes from immuneACCESS by way of TCRdb, which keeps in-frame sequences with V and J called. Part of the clones is missing from these tables; in studies checked, under half for an unresolved V gene and the rest for unknown reasons. The sample table records about 370,000 clones; approximately 89% of these occur just once. Of the sample, about 1.7% is held by the ten largest clones. Sequencing was done on a sample of PBMCs or T cells enriched from blood (not recorded which). The source is a woman in her 30s who had recovered from COVID-19.

The sample holds one count of this clone. The rearrangement uses TRBV19 and TRBJ1-5; no firm D call. V was pared by 0 bases and J by 3 bases, with 9 bases between. Germline V gene data show CDR1 as LNHDA and CDR2 as SQIVND (reference sequence). The length of the CDR3 is 15 residues. The CDR3, as DNA: TGTGCCAGTAGTATAGATCGCGGCCCCAATCAGCCCCAGCATTTT. Protein sequence: CASSIDRGPNQPQHF.

This chain joins TRBV5-6 and TRBJ1-5; D is undetermined. V was trimmed by 2 bases and J by 5 bases, leaving 14 bases between them. In germline, CDR1 is SGHDT, CDR2 YYEEEE. This CDR3 spans 15 amino acids. In nucleotides, the CDR3 is TGTGCCAGCAGCTTTAACCGGGAACGCGATCAGCCCCAGCATTTT. It translates to CASSFNRERDQPQHF. Based on the CDR3 plus reference TRBV5-6 and TRBJ1-5, the full variable domain is DAGVTQSPTHLIKTRGQQVTLRCSPKSGHDTVSWYQQALGQGPQFIFQYYEEEERQRGNFPDRFSGHQFPNYSSELNVNALLLGDSALYLCASSFNRERDQPQHFGDGTRLSIL.

This clone is a singleton in its sample. V and J are TRBV24-1 and TRBJ2-3; 10 nucleotides match TRBD1. The V gene's germline CDR1 is KGHDR and CDR2 SFDVKD. CDR3 length: 15 residues. V shed 3 bases and J 5 bases; nucleotides not matched to a gene: 4. DNA for the CDR3: TGTGCCACCAGTGATCGAGGACAGGGGGTAGATACGCAGTATTTT. It is translated as CATSDRGQGVDTQYF.

Of note for this clone: The same CDR3 arises from other DNA sequences in this sample as well. The chain joins TRBV20-1 to TRBJ1-2; D not resolved. CDR3 size: 11 residues. Germline CDR1 DFQATT, CDR2 SNEGSKA (reference sequence). V was pared by 1 base and J by 4 bases, with 4 bases between. The CDR3 DNA reads as TGCAGTGCTAGAGGGCCCTATGGCTACACCTTC. This encodes CSARGPYGYTF.

V and J are TRBV5-1 and TRBJ2-1, with TRBD2 identical over 10 bases. CDR3 length: 16 amino acids. V lost 3 bases to trimming and J lost 5 bases; unmatched junction nucleotides: 8. Germline CDR1 and CDR2: SGHRS and YFSETQ. CDR3 residues: CASSSPGLAPHNEQFF. CDR3 nucleotides: TGCGCCAGCAGCTCTCCGGGACTAGCGCCGCACAATGAGCAGTTCTTC.

This chain uses TRBV13 with TRBJ1-4; D unresolved. This CDR3 has 14 amino acids. The V and J ends lost 5 bases and 5 bases respectively, with 12 bases between them. Germline loops: CDR1 PRHDT, CDR2 FYEKMQ (reference sequence). Here the CDR3 reads CASSLSGRNEKLFF. CDR3 in DNA: TGTGCCAGCAGCCTCTCGGGTCGCAATGAAAAACTGTTTTTT.

This chain links TRBV27 with TRBJ2-5; TRBD1 agrees at 10 bases. The CDR3 contains 13 residues. V lost 10 bases, J lost 4 bases, and 6 bases stayed unmatched. CDR1 is MNHEY and CDR2 is SMNVEV in the germline V gene (reference sequence). CDR3 in amino acids: CATATGGLETQYF. In DNA form, the CDR3 reads TGTGCCACCGCGACAGGGGGCTTAGAGACCCAGTACTTC.

In this sample, this clone turned up a few times. The chain is built from TRBV2 and TRBJ2-1; 8 bases are shared with TRBD1. With V trimmed by 8 bases and J by 9 bases, 12 bases remained unmatched. The CDR3 has 14 amino acids. The germline V gene encodes CDR1 SNHLY and CDR2 FYNNEI. The CDR3 DNA reads as TGTGCCAGCCTTGGGGGACAGGTCTTGCGTGAGCAGTTCTTC. It specifies CASLGGQVLREQFF.

The J gene is TRBJ2-3, the V gene TRBV6-5; unclear D gene. CDR1 and CDR2 from the germline V gene are MNHEY and SVGAGI. The ends were cut back, 9 bases at V and 6 bases at J, with 7 bases in the middle. This CDR3 region has 10 residues. The DNA for the CDR3 is TGTGCCAGTCGAGCGGATACGCAGTATTTT. It translates to CASRADTQYF.

CDR3 nucleotide sequence: TGTGCCAGCAGCTTTCGGCTAGCAAGCAATGAGCAGTTCTTC. The encoded protein is CASSFRLASNEQFF. The chain links TRBV7-3 to TRBJ2-1; possible D gene TRBD2, 5 bases. Germline-derived CDR1 and CDR2 are SGHTA and FQGTGA. Between the trimmed V and J ends, which lost 3 bases and 6 bases, there was a span of 12 bases. The CDR3 has 14 residues.

The J gene is TRBJ2-3, the V gene TRBV7-3, with D possibly TRBD1 on 6 matching bases. The CDR3 sequence is 14 residues long. Trimming took 6 bases from V and 4 from J, leaving 14 bases between them. The germline V gene has CDR1 SGHTA and CDR2 FQGTGA. The CDR3 bases are TGTGCCAGCAGTTACACAGGGTCCCCAGATACGCAGTATTTT. It translates to CASSYTGSPDTQYF. Complete variable domain (other parts from reference TRBV7-3 and TRBJ2-3): GAGVSQTPSNKVTEKGKYVELRCDPISGHTALYWYRQSLGQGPEFLIYFQGTGAADDSGLPNDRFFAVRPEGSVSTLKIQRTERGDSAVYLCASSYTGSPDTQYFGPGTRLTVL.

The genes are TRBV12-3 or TRBV12-4 and TRBJ2-7; D is unresolved. Trimming removed 3 bases at V and 6 bases at J, with 9 bases between. There are 12 residues in the CDR3. The CDR3 DNA reads as TGTGCCAGCAGTTTCAGGCCTTTCGAGCAGTACTTC. Translated, it gives CASSFRPFEQYF.

The chain is built from TRBV7-2 and TRBJ1-2; D gene uncertain. The germline V and J ends were trimmed by 3 bases and 5 bases, with 10 bases remaining between them. CDR1 and CDR2 (germline): SGHTA, FQGNSA. The CDR3 consists of 13 residues. Written as DNA, the CDR3 is TGTGCCAGCAGCTTTTGGGGAGCATATGGCTACACCTTC. This encodes CASSFWGAYGYTF.

The chain couples TRBV20-1 to TRBJ1-2; D remains ambiguous. Germline-derived CDR1 and CDR2 are DFQATT and SNEGSKA (reference sequence). With 5 bases removed from V and 7 bases from J, the gap between germline ends came to 11 bases. This CDR3 comprises 11 residues. CDR3 residues: CSALTPAGYTF. CDR3 bases: TGCAGTGCTTTGACACCAGCTGGCTACACCTTC.

The chain links TRBV19 to TRBJ1-2; D might be TRBD1 (6 bases). V lost 5 bases to trimming and J lost 3 bases, with 13 bases between them. The CDR3 is made up of 14 amino acids. Germline assignment: CDR1 LNHDA and CDR2 SQIVND (reference sequence). CDR3 DNA sequence: TGTGCCAGTAGTCCCGGGACAAACCACTATGGCTACACCTTC. Translation: CASSPGTNHYGYTF. Full variable domain (outside the CDR3, taken from reference TRBV19 and TRBJ1-2): DGGITQSPKYLFRKEGQNVTLSCEQNLNHDAMYWYRQDPGQGLRLIYYSQIVNDFQKGDIAEGYSVSREKKESFPLTVTSAQKNPTAFYLCASSPGTNHYGYTFGSGTRLTVV.

This clone was observed a handful of times. The chain combines TRBV5-6 with TRBJ2-2, with TRBD2 matching over 9 bases. Looked up from germline, CDR1 is SGHDT and CDR2 is YYEEEE. The CDR3 has 16 residues. Germline trimming cut 4 bases from V and 5 bases from J; bases unmatched to any gene: 9. CDR3 DNA sequence: TGTGCCAGCAGCACCCGCGATGCGGGAGGGACCGGGGAGCTGTTTTTT. It is translated as CASSTRDAGGTGELFF. The full variable domain, rest sourced from reference TRBV5-6 and TRBJ2-2, is DAGVTQSPTHLIKTRGQQVTLRCSPKSGHDTVSWYQQALGQGPQFIFQYYEEEERQRGNFPDRFSGHQFPNYSSELNVNALLLGDSALYLCASSTRDAGGTGELFFGEGSRLTVL.

This chain joins TRBV13 and TRBJ2-3, with TRBD1 matching 8 bases. Germline trimming cut 5 bases from V and 6 bases from J; bases unmatched to any gene: 13. CDR1 PRHDT and CDR2 FYEKMQ come from the germline V gene (reference sequence). The CDR3 length is 16 residues. The CDR3: CASSEQTLQGEDTQYF. In DNA form, the CDR3 reads TGTGCCAGCAGCGAACAAACACTACAGGGGGAGGATACGCAGTATTTT. Variable domain in full (rest from reference TRBV13 and TRBJ2-3): AAGVIQSPRHLIKEKRETATLKCYPIPRHDTVYWYQQGPGQDPQFLISFYEKMQSDKGSIPDRFSAQQFSDYHSELNMSSLELGDSALYFCASSEQTLQGEDTQYFGPGTRLTVL.

The rearrangement uses TRBV4-1 and TRBJ1-5; the D gene is possibly TRBD1 (6 bases). V was clipped by 2 bases and J by 8 bases, with 16 bases between them. This CDR3 region has 15 residues. Germline CDR1 MGHRA, CDR2 YSYEKL. The DNA of the CDR3 is TGCGCCAGCAGCCAACTGACAGGCGGTTTAGAGCCCCAGCATTTT. Translation: CASSQLTGGLEPQHF.

In its sample, this clone was seen a few times. The rearrangement joins TRBV28 to TRBJ2-7, with 9 positions matching TRBD1. The length of the CDR3 is 14 residues. V lost 4 bases, J lost 6 bases, and 7 bases stayed unmatched. Germline assignment: CDR1 MDHEN and CDR2 SYDVKM. The CDR3 protein is CASSSWDRVGEQYF. The CDR3, as DNA: TGTGCCAGCAGTTCTTGGGACAGGGTTGGCGAGCAGTACTTC.

The V gene is TRBV19, the J gene TRBJ1-4; 9 bases are shared with TRBD1. Germline CDR1 LNHDA, CDR2 SQIVND (reference sequence). With V trimmed by 10 bases and J by 1 base, 7 bases remained unmatched. CDR3 length equals 15 residues. The CDR3 region is CATSTGGVTNEKLFF. The CDR3, as DNA: TGTGCCACCTCTACAGGGGGCGTAACTAATGAAAAACTGTTTTTT.

This rearrangement joins TRBV19 to TRBJ2-7; 7 nucleotides match TRBD2. This CDR3 has 14 residues. Trimming at V came to 3 bases and at J to 3 bases, leaving 5 bases not matched to a gene. Looked up from germline, CDR1 is LNHDA and CDR2 is SQIVND (reference sequence). The CDR3 is CASSISGARYEQYF. The CDR3 bases are TGTGCCAGTAGTATCAGCGGGGCCCGCTACGAGCAGTACTTC.

The chain is built from TRBV28 and TRBJ2-1; 10 bases line up with TRBD1. V lost 2 bases to trimming and J lost 3 bases; unmatched junction nucleotides: 1. Looked up from germline, CDR1 is MDHEN and CDR2 is SYDVKM. The CDR3 runs 15 residues. This chain's CDR3 is CASSLGQGVYNEQFF. The CDR3, as DNA: TGTGCCAGCAGTTTAGGACAGGGGGTCTACAATGAGCAGTTCTTC.